Listed here is a single TCR beta chain. Assay: immunoSEQ multiplex PCR; the TCRdb copy retains only in-frame clones and omits some. Of 90,000 to 150,000 clones in the sample, around 89% were seen once. Both about-4-week and about-12-week second-dose recipients were combined. Germline V gene sequence: CDR1 MGHRA, CDR2 YSYEKL. The V end was cut by 3 bases, the J end by 0 bases, with 13 bases between. The CDR3 spans 16 residues. These data are taken from a study of T cell responses to AZD1222 COVID-19 vaccine. This sample comprised peripheral blood, obtained 28 days after the second AZD1222 dose. This sequence originates from an adult who received the AZD1222 COVID-19 vaccine. This sequence joins TRBV4-1 and TRBJ2-3, with D perhaps TRBD2 (6 bases). CDR3 nucleotide sequence: TGCGCCAGCAGCCACTACGGGAGATCTAGCACAGATACGCAGTATTTT. This gives the protein CASSHYGRSSTDTQYF.